This TCR beta chain was sequenced in a study of control samples from healthy donors and cancer patients. Produced via immunoSEQ multiplex PCR; TCRdb's table is partial and in-frame only. The data contain about 69,000 clones, roughly 86% of them singletons. CDR1 and CDR2 from the germline V gene are SNHLY and FYNNEI. CDR3 length equals 12 residues. The germline V and J ends were trimmed by 2 bases and 4 bases, with 5 bases remaining between them. Sequencing was performed on PBMCs. This chain uses TRBV2 with TRBJ2-5; D unresolved. The TCR was taken from a man aged 55 to 70 with lung cancer. The CDR3 DNA is TGTGCCAGCAGTGAAATATCAGAGACCCAGTACTTC. Translation: CASSEISETQYF.